Sequencing of this T cell receptor (beta chain) was carried out in a study of blood T cell repertoires in COVID-19. Sequencing was performed with immunoSEQ multiplex PCR; in TCRdb, only in-frame clones are kept and a portion is missing. Counted here are 400,000 or so clones, more than 70% occurring once; the ten biggest clones make up more than 1.5%. The specimen was PBMCs or T cells enriched from blood (not recorded which). The receptor was isolated from a man aged 40-49 years in a cohort exposed to, infected with or recovered from COVID-19 (not recorded which).

The CDR3 spells CASSLLARGSSSYEQYF. The CDR3 region has the DNA TGCGCCAGCAGCTTACTAGCAAGGGGTTCTAGCTCCTACGAGCAGTACTTC. V and J are TRBV5-1 and TRBJ2-7; possibly TRBD2 for D (6 bases). Trimming cost V 2 bases and J 0 bases, with 18 bases left between them. This CDR3 is built from 17 residues. The germline CDR1 and CDR2 sequences are SGHRS and YFSETQ.